This record covers a single T cell receptor beta chain. Its antigen remains unidentified. cDNA libraries for TCR beta contained unique molecular identifiers. T cells numbering about 0.9 to 11 million yielded 500,000 to 550,000 cDNA molecules. TCRdb used MiXCR to reprocess the PCR reads, holding one entry per CDR3 protein. Here the sample spans 700,000 to 900,000 distinct CDR3 sequences, 46% being singletons. The CDR3 contains 14 residues. Germline loops: CDR1 SGHAT, CDR2 FQDESV (reference sequence). This specimen belongs to a study of post-analysis software for immune sequencing data. As for the study in general: Some patients lacked subtype; others had relapsing-remitting, secondary progressive or progressive-relapsing disease.

General study points: The F measure placed samples prepared in the same batch into strongly shared clusters. Patients showed TRBV5-6, TRBV5-1 and TRBV20-1 among roughly 5 TRBV segments more frequent than in controls.

Material: blood. The TCR originated in a girl aged 5 to 17 with multiple sclerosis. This chain links TRBV11-1 with TRBJ2-4, with 8 nucleotides matching TRBD1. With the DNA end fitting TRBJ2-7 better, the J assignment may be wrong. For the CDR3, the DNA is TGTGCCAGCAGCCAAGAGGCAGGGGGCGACGAGCAGTACTTC. Encoded protein: CASSQEAGGDEQYF.